This T cell receptor (beta chain) was sequenced for a study of blood T cell repertoires in COVID-19. Across the study: Italy, Spain and the United States were the sources of the convalescent and acute COVID-19 samples. Sources were T cells, B-cell-depleted T cells, or PBMCs; the material itself was cDNA or gDNA.

The CDR3 contains 17 residues. CDR1 SGHKS and CDR2 YYEKEE come from the germline V gene (reference sequence). The V segment lost 4 bases and the J segment 2 bases; nucleotides outside the gene matches: 7. Original processing methods: Amplification from reference gene primers served as the basis for estimated nucleated cell counts. TCRdb's table, derived via immunoSEQ multiplex PCR, lists solely in-frame clones and lacks some. D and trimming come from the DNA, and the V and J calls and clone size come from that table. The top ten hold 9.5% to 10% of the sample, which has 200,000 to 250,000 clones, 70% to 85% seen once.

The rearrangement joins TRBV5-5 to TRBJ1-5, with TRBD1 identical over 12 bases. Sequenced sample: peripheral blood. The sequence came from a man aged 50 to 60 with active or convalescent COVID-19. CDR3 sequence (DNA): TGTGCCAGCAGCCCCGGGACAGGGGGCAGGGGCAATCAGCCCCAGCATTTT. Its translation: CASSPGTGGRGNQPQHF.